Ten or more counts support the clone carrying this TCR beta chain. The data belong to a study of identical twins. TCRdb re-called the 5' RACE reads with MiXCR, one entry per CDR3 protein. The sample includes approximately 700,000 distinct CDR3 sequences, 5.5% to 6.5% of them seen just once. Germline loops: CDR1 SGHRS, CDR2 YFSETQ. V was trimmed by 0 bases and J by 8 bases, leaving 24 bases between them. This CDR3 has 18 amino acids. The rearrangement joins TRBV5-1 to TRBJ2-1; D is perhaps TRBD1 or TRBD2 (5 bases each). Sequencing was done on a sample of naive T cells sorted from blood. This clonotype was obtained from a young man in good health. In nucleotides, the CDR3 is TGCGCCAGCAGCTTGGCCCAGGTCGGGACCCCAGACCGTCATGAGCAGTTCTTC. Translation gives CASSLAQVGTPDRHEQFF.